This T cell receptor (beta chain) is from a study of T cell changes during pregnancy in multiple sclerosis. Generated by immunoSEQ multiplex PCR, the TCRdb table keeps only in-frame clones and is missing some. The repertoire consists of tens of thousands of clones, with roughly 92% occurring once and the leading ten covering 2% to 2.5%. This clone was seen only once. The CDR3 extends over 14 amino acids. The germline V gene encodes CDR1 SGDLS and CDR2 YYNGEE. The V and J ends lost 5 bases and 4 bases respectively, with 13 bases between them. This specimen consisted of peripheral blood, obtained after pregnancy. This rearrangement joins TRBV9 to TRBJ1-3, with D tentatively TRBD1 (5 bases). This clonotype was obtained from a female donor with multiple sclerosis, enrolled in a pregnancy study. The CDR3 here is CASSAGLRGNTIYF. As DNA, the CDR3 is TGTGCCAGCAGTGCAGGGCTGAGGGGAAACACCATATATTTT.